This T cell receptor beta chain came from a study of Graves' ophthalmopathy and Graves' hyperthyroidism. Study-wide results and limits: For predicting ophthalmopathy progression, the model had more than 60% sensitivity and roughly 72% specificity.

CDR1 and CDR2 from the germline V gene are SGHVS and FNYEAQ. V lost 5 bases, J lost 5 bases, and 12 bases lay in between. The CDR3 runs 13 residues. Amplification of the TCR beta CDR3 regions used RNA transcripts (as template). HTBI-primed first-round RT-PCR preceded second-round multiplex PCR. TCRdb fed the multiplex PCR reads into MiXCR, producing one record per CDR3 protein. Found here are roughly 230,000 distinct CDR3 sequences, approximately 21% of them singletons; the top ten hold 43%. This clonotype has ten or more counts. Its specificity is not known. The chain combines TRBV7-6 with TRBJ1-1, with a possible D match to TRBD1 (5 bases). This receptor was identified in a woman aged 45 to 65 with Graves' ophthalmopathy. Specimen: peripheral blood. The CDR3 sequence: CASSPGPRTEAFF. CDR3 in DNA: TGTGCCAGCAGCCCGGGACCGCGGACTGAAGCTTTCTTT.